This T cell receptor (beta chain) was recorded in a study of cytomegalovirus exposure and HLA in healthy donors (dated by TCRdb to about 2017). The study in broad terms: In an earlier analysis of some 550 of the donors, around 300 Gb of sequence data and some 100 million unique TCR beta sequences from 150 million to 200 million T cells were reported. The study aimed to test whether signatures of past pathogen exposure could be identified by cataloging public T cell receptors. Alongside the repertoire data, information on donor age, sex, ethnicity and CMV serostatus was compiled. Among under 450 genotyped donors of the cohort, an average of 235,054 unique TCR beta nucleotide sequences were sequenced per donor, roughly 20% of them non-productive. Every discovery cohort repertoire had been produced on one sequencing platform. A few DR-DQ haplotypes were treated as single units for association and clustering because of strong linkage in the cohort. In a later analysis, previously published TCR beta repertoires from about 640 donors were re-analyzed and high-resolution HLA genotyping was added so that TCR occurrence patterns could be studied. To predict cytomegalovirus infection status, the study brought together high-throughput TCR immunosequencing, statistical association of individual TCRs with disease status, and machine learning. HLA typing included class I and class II loci at four-digit resolution. An early release covering 500 to 750 HLA-typed donors comprised 300 to 350 gigabases of sequencing data and some 79 million unique TCR sequences. The T cell repertoires of 550 to 850 subjects were profiled by immunosequencing and related to cytomegalovirus serostatus. An earlier analysis of roughly 580 of the donors used high-throughput TCR beta sequencing to judge whether each TCR beta V gene segment behaved as functional or pseudogenic. Among the roughly 400 genotyped donors, approximately 82% belonged to the genetic ancestry cluster associated with self-reported Caucasian donors. The number of donors typed differed by locus, with 629-630 for A, B, C, DRB1 and DQB1, more than 500 for DQA1, over 600 for DPA1, and approximately 470 for DPB1. Rather than using new phenotypic data, the later analysis identified candidate immune exposures from TCR beta sequences and from how often those sequences occurred across donors. In a later genetic analysis, genome-wide SNP genotypes for about 55% of the roughly 700 donors were used, and that subset was treated as a discovery cohort. In addition to the first cohort of 666 subjects, a separate validation cohort of 120 different subjects was used.

V was cut back by 1 base and J by 0 bases, leaving a gap of 3 bases between them. From the cysteine up to the phenylalanine, the CDR3 has a length of 13 residues. The kept DNA is CDR3 alone, 39 bases in frame from the first base. The germline V gene gives CDR1 as LGHNA and CDR2 as YSLEER. Points on this clone: Its binding antigen is unknown.

In total, approximately 700 healthy bone marrow donors made up the cohort. At the time of sampling, all cohort members were nominally healthy, though unrecorded immune exposures were likely present. The donor was CMV seropositive and was included in the group of 300 or so seropositive cohort members. Each donor provided a peripheral blood sample, and peripheral blood mononuclear cells were used for TCR beta sequencing. Genomic DNA extraction from the blood cell samples was performed with the Qiagen DNeasy Blood Extraction Kit. The library came from the immunoSEQ multiplex PCR assay. The multiplex PCR relied on a mix of 60 forward primers for TCR Vbeta segments and 13 reverse primers for TCR Jbeta segments. A multiplex PCR assay on genomic DNA amplified the CDR3 region of rearranged TCR beta genes. Amplified TCR beta libraries were sequenced as 87-base-pair reads on the Illumina HiSeq System. In the paper's pipeline: Across the roughly 700 repertoires, a later analysis counted around 80 million unique TCR beta chains, roughly 11 million of which were shared by at least two donors. To remove PCR and sequencing errors, raw reads were error-corrected and collapsed into unique sequences using a nearest-neighbor algorithm that merged closely related sequences. Alignment of CDR3 sequences to IMGT reference sequences was used to assign V, D and J gene segments. For a sequence to be retained, at least a six-nucleotide match to both a V gene segment and a J gene segment was required. A rearrangement was called productive if the CDR3 had no stop codons and remained in frame with V and J, and every other rearrangement was called non-productive. CDR3 was defined by IMGT convention, running from the second conserved V-encoded cysteine to the conserved J-encoded phenylalanine. Sequences without an unambiguous match to a single V gene segment were excluded from the earlier analysis of approximately 600 of the donors. In an earlier analysis of around 600 of the donors, V segments were called functional above 56.7% productive rearrangements and were called segregating when the between-donor standard deviation exceeded 5%. A statistical classification framework was built for diagnosing cytomegalovirus status from the catalog of TCR beta chain sequences. V and J gene assignment, in a later analysis, came from comparing TCR nucleotide sequences with IMGT/GENE-DB human TR gene sequences. A later analysis assigned CDR3 sequences and most-parsimonious VDJ recombination scenarios with the TCRdist pipeline. In a later analysis, each TCR beta chain was defined by its CDR3 amino acid sequence together with its V-gene family, and reads without a unique V-gene family were excluded. In a later analysis, approximately 640 highly shared, low-generation-probability nucleotide sequences were removed to address suspected cross-contamination and a sequencing artifact. In a later analysis, a clonal expansion index for each public chain was calculated from normalized within-repertoire ranks of inferred template counts. Generation probabilities in a later analysis came from a VDJ recombination model fitted to out-of-frame rearrangements, and those results were checked against IGoR. In a later analysis, hypergeometric tests were used to score TCR-TCR, TCR-HLA and TCR-CMV co-occurrence, with a repertoire-size bias correction applied to TCR pairs. False discovery rates were estimated in a later analysis by permuting HLA or CMV assignments 20 times. In a later analysis, co-occurring TCRs were grouped with DBSCAN, and TCRdist sequence similarity was added when clustering was performed within HLA-allele-positive subsets. Co-occurrence clustering excluded repertoires with fewer than 30,000 or more than 120,000 public chains, plus five with anomalous nucleotide sharing. Held by TCRdb, this immuneACCESS table contains in-frame sequences only and omits some clones. Under half of the omission traces to an unresolved V gene where checked; the cause of the rest is unknown. The V and J calls and clone size come from that table; D and trimming were worked out from the DNA. The sample table gives approximately 72,000 clones. The ten top clones hold roughly 4.7% of the sample.

Study-wide conclusions, independent of this receptor: Assigning TCR associations to individual alleles was difficult when HLA alleles, especially DR and DQ, strongly co-occurred. The 87-base-pair reads could not distinguish some IMGT-functional V segments, including TRBV6-2 and TRBV6-3, so those segments were excluded. A later analysis reported that several top co-occurrence clusters appeared linked to parvovirus B19, influenza, CMV and Epstein-Barr virus. Because HLA typing was missing for some donors at each locus, association tests included only the typed subset. In a later genetic analysis, a missense DCLRE1C variant was associated with V-gene and J-gene trimming of TCR beta chains, and the association was replicated in an independent cohort. A later analysis associated approximately 17,000 TCR beta sequences with specific HLA alleles at a false discovery rate of 0.05. Presence/absence analyses assumed roughly uniform sequencing depth across donors, an assumption that may not hold. This cohort had only TCR beta chains sequenced, and the lack of alpha or paired-chain data limited which features could be detected. The authors suggested that the approach could potentially be generalized to other disease states and immunological phenotypes. In a later genetic analysis, fewer N-insertions in productive TCRs were reported among donors in an Asian-associated ancestry cluster than the roughly 640-donor mean. Because counts were too low, about 15 rarely observed V segments, including chromosome 9 orphons, were left out of the earlier analysis of roughly 600 of the donors. A further reported finding was that TCR beta sequences accurately predicted the HLA-A and HLA-B alleles for most subjects in the first cohort. The only immune exposure information available for the cohort was CMV serostatus. A total of fewer than 200 TCR beta chains were listed by the study as associated with cytomegalovirus. According to a later analysis, most CMV-associated TCR beta chains appeared to be HLA-restricted, and the HLA associations seemed to be driven largely by CMV exposure. In a later analysis, HLA-associated TCR beta chains were found to be more clonally expanded and to have lower generation probabilities than equally common non-associated chains. While some public TCRs were present in many individuals, most TCR sequences turned up only very rarely across donors. A later analysis found that TCR association rates varied across HLA loci, with DRB1 alleles showing the most associated TCRs and HLA-C alleles the fewest. The classifier was reported to diagnose cytomegalovirus status with high specificity and sensitivity in both the original and validation cohorts. A cluster of highly shared sequence variants was judged likely to represent a technical artifact of the sequencing pipeline. A few of the identified cytomegalovirus-associated TCR beta chains were confirmed in vitro to be specific for cytomegalovirus antigens. Correlated functional status among segregating V segments might be attributable to linkage disequilibrium, but an unknown experimental factor could not be ruled out. In an earlier analysis of some 500 of the donors, most TCR beta V segments were observed in productive rearrangements about 90% or about 30% of the time, broadly matching IMGT annotations.

In this chain, TRBV4-3 is recombined with TRBJ1-2; no confident D gene assignment can be made. The receptor was derived from a woman in her forties in good health and CMV-seropositive. The sample comprised PBMCs. The DNA sequence is as follows: TGCGCCAGCAGCCAAGGGCCTAACTATGGCTACACCTTC. Its protein reads: CASSQGPNYGYTF.